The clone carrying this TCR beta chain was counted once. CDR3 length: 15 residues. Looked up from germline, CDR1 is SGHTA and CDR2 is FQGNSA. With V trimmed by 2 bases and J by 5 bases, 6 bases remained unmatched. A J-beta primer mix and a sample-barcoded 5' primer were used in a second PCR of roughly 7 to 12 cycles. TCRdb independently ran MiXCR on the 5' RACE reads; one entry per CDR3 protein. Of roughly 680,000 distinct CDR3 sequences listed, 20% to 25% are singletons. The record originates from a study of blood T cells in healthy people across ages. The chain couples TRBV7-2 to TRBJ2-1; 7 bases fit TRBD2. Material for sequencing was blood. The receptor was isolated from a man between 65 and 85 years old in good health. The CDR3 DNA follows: TGTGCCAGCAGCTTAACTAGCGCCCCACACAATGAGCAGTTCTTC. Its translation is CASSLTSAPHNEQFF.